This T cell receptor (beta chain) was sequenced during a study of T cells in Graves' hyperthyroidism and ophthalmopathy. The study's findings and limits: Within blood appeared most thyroid clonotypes that had expanded above 0.001. Median prediction lead before ophthalmopathy onset was around seven months with the model.

The study left out patients who had uncontrolled infection, other autoimmune disease, pregnancy or lactation. Clinical symptoms, serum thyroxine, TRAb, thyroid ultrasound and orbital computed tomography informed diagnoses. About this clonotype itself: Its antigen remains unidentified.

The CDR3 contains 13 residues. Germline values: CDR1 SNHLY, CDR2 FYNNEI. With V trimmed by 4 bases and J by 10 bases, 3 bases remained unmatched. TCR beta CDR3 regions were amplified from RNA. A set of HTBI primers served as the primers for a first-round RT-PCR of the TCR CDR3. From the multiplex PCR reads, TCRdb called clonotypes with MiXCR, one entry per CDR3 protein. Of fewer than 750,000 distinct CDR3 sequences in the sample, around 42% were seen once. The sequencing sample was made of peripheral blood or thyroid tissue (not recorded which). The source is a woman under 30 with Graves' hyperthyroidism. The rearrangement joins TRBV2 to TRBJ1-4; 10 bases are a match to TRBD1. The CDR3 protein is CASSGGQGVKLFF. The CDR3 coding sequence is TGTGCCAGCAGTGGAGGACAGGGGGTAAAACTGTTTTTT. Filled out from reference TRBV2 and TRBJ1-4, the complete variable domain reads EPEVTQTPSHQVTQMGQEVILRCVPISNHLYFYWYRQILGQKVEFLVSFYNNEISEKSEIFDDQFSVERPDGSNFTLKIRSTKLEDSAMYFCASSGGQGVKLFFGSGTQLSVL.